This T cell receptor (beta chain) was sequenced during a study of blood T cell repertoires in COVID-19. Overall study context: Acute and convalescent COVID-19 samples came from the United States, Italy and Spain.

CDR1 and CDR2 from the germline V gene are SQVTM and ANQGSEA. The CDR3 is 17 amino acids. Trimming took 3 bases from V and 7 from J, leaving 27 bases between them. This clone was picked up a small number of times. Participants spanned ages about 18 to 90 years and resided in 20 to 30 US areas. Assay used: immunoSEQ multiplex PCR; TCRdb lists only in-frame clones, some missing. This table holds about 160,000 clones, 83% found once. This clonotype originated in a woman aged 50 to 65 in a cohort exposed to, infected with or recovered from COVID-19 (not recorded which). The V call is TRBV29-1, the J call TRBJ1-2, with TRBD1 as a possible D gene (6 bases). The source material was PBMCs or T cells enriched from blood (not recorded which). In nucleotides, the CDR3 is TGCAGCGTTGATGAAATTAAGGGGGTCCATGAGAGACGTGGCTACACCTTC. Translated: CSVDEIKGVHERRGYTF.